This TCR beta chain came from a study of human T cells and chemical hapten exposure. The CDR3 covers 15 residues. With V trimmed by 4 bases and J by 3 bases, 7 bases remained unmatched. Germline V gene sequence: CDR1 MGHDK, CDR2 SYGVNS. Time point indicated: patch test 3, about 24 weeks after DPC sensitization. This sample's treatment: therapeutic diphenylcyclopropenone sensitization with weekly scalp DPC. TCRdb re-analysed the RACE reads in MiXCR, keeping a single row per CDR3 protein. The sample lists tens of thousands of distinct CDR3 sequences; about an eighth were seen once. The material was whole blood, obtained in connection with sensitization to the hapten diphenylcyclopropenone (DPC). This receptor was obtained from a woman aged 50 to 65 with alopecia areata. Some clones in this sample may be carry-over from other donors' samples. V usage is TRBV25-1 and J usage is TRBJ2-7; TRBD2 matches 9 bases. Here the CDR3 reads CASSAYLAGSYEQYF. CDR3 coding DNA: TGTGCCAGCAGTGCGTACCTAGCGGGGAGCTACGAGCAGTACTTC.